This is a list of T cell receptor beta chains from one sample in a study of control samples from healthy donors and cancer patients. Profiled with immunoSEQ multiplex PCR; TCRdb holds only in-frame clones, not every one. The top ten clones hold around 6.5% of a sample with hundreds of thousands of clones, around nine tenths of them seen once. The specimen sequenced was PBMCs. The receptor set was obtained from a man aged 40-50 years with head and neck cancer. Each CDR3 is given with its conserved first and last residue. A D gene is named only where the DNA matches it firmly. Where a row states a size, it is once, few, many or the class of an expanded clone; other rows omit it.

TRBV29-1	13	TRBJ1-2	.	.	TGCAGCGTTGAAGAGTCGGGTAGAAGGGGCTACACCTTC	CSVEESGRRGYTF
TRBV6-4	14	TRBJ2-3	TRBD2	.	TGTGCCAGCAGTGCTAGCGGGGGGGCCGATACGCAGTATTTT	CASSASGGADTQYF
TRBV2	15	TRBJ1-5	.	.	TGTGCCAGCAGTGTAAGACAGTATAGCAATCAGCCCCAGCATTTT	CASSVRQYSNQPQHF
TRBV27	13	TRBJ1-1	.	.	TGTGCCAGCAGTTTATCGCGGGGCACTGAAGCTTTCTTT	CASSLSRGTEAFF
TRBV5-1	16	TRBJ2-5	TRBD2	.	TGCGCCAGCAGCTTTACTAGCGGGGGTCGGCAAGAGACCCAGTACTTC	CASSFTSGGRQETQYF
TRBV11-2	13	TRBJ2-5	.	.	TGTGCCAGCAGCTCCGGACAGAGAGAGACCCAGTACTTC	CASSSGQRETQYF
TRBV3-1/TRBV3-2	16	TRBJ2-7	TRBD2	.	TGTGCCAGCAGCCCACCCTTCGCGGGAGGTACCTACGAGCAGTACTTC	CASSPPFAGGTYEQYF
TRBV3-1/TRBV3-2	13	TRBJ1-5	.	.	TGTGCCAGCAGCCAGGGGTTAAATCAGCCCCAGCATTTT	CASSQGLNQPQHF
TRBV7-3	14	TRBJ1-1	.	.	TGTGCCAGCAGCTTAAGGGGCACGGACACTGAAGCTTTCTTT	CASSLRGTDTEAFF
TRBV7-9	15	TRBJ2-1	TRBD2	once	TGTGCCAGCAGCTTAGGGGAGGGAGGAGTCAATGAGCAGTTCTTC	CASSLGEGGVNEQFF
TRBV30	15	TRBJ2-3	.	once	TGTGCCTGGAGTGTACTTGGAGCCGCGGGAGATACGCAGTATTTT	CAWSVLGAAGDTQYF
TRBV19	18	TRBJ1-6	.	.	TGTGCCAGTAGTATCTCTCGTAAAACCGGGACTAGGTATTCACCCCTCCACTTT	CASSISRKTGTRYSPLHF
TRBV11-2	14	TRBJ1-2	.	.	TGTGCCAGCAGCTTCGGGCAGGGGAAGGGAGGCTACACCTTC	CASSFGQGKGGYTF
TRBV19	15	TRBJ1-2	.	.	TGTGCCAGTAGTCGAGGGGATACATCTAACTATGGCTACACCTTC	CASSRGDTSNYGYTF
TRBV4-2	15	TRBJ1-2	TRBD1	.	TGTGCCAGCAGCCAATATTACGGACAGGGCTCTGGCTACACCTTC	CASSQYYGQGSGYTF
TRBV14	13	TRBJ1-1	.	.	TGTGCCAGCAGACGACAGGAGAACACTGAAGCTTTCTTT	CASRRQENTEAFF
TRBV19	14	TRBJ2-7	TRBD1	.	TGTGCCAGTAGTCCTGCGGCAGGGGGCAACGAGCAGTACTTC	CASSPAAGGNEQYF
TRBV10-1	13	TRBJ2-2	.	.	TGCGCCAGCAGTGAGGACCGTACCGGGGAGCTGTTTTTT	CASSEDRTGELFF
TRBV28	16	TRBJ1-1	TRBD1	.	TGTGCCAGCAGTTTGGGCAGGGGGTTCATGAACACTGAAGCTTTCTTT	CASSLGRGFMNTEAFF